A single sample gave rise to the 22 T cell receptor beta chains below, sequenced in a study of blood T cell repertoires in COVID-19. Profiling relied on immunoSEQ multiplex PCR, and the TCRdb table lists in-frame clones only, not all of them. The sample contains about 85,000 clones, roughly 80% of which appear only once. Material: peripheral blood. The receptors come from a man in his sixties with acute or convalescent COVID-19.

CDR3 nucleotide sequence: TGTGCCAGCAGCTTAAGGCACATTATCCTAGCTAACTATGGCTACACCTTC. Its translation is CASSLRHIILANYGYTF. The chain links TRBV7-8 to TRBJ1-2; D call uncertain. CDR1 is SGHVS and CDR2 is FQNEAQ in the germline V gene. Between the trimmed V and J ends, which lost 2 bases and 0 bases, there was a span of 16 bases. The CDR3 is 17 residues long.

The V call is TRBV29-1, the J call TRBJ2-7; 7 positions match TRBD1. In germline, CDR1 is SQVTM, CDR2 ANQGSEA. CDR3 length: 16 residues. V trimming: 0 bases; J trimming: 0 bases; junction bases outside the gene matches: 8. CDR3 DNA sequence: TGCAGCGTTGAAGATCTGCGGACAGGAGCCTCCTACGAGCAGTACTTC. Translated: CSVEDLRTGASYEQYF.

The V and J genes are TRBV6-5 and TRBJ2-3; weak D call: TRBD2 (5 bases). The CDR3 loop spans 14 amino acids. Per the germline V gene, CDR1 is MNHEY and CDR2 is SVGAGI. Trimming stripped 11 bases from V and 1 base from J, with 16 bases between. The CDR3 region has the DNA TGTGCCTCGTCTTTTGGAGGCCGCACAGATACGCAGTATTTT. Protein sequence: CASSFGGRTDTQYF.

This clone was counted only a few times. The chain combines TRBV4-1 with TRBJ2-5, with TRBD1 matching 7 bases. Per the germline V gene, CDR1 is MGHRA and CDR2 is YSYEKL. The CDR3 contains 16 residues. The junction had 5 bases not matched to a gene; V was cut back by 0 bases and J by 1 base. CDR3 nucleotides: TGCGCCAGCAGCCAAGAAAGGGGGACAGTCCAAGAGACCCAGTACTTC. It is translated as CASSQERGTVQETQYF.

V and J are TRBV13 and TRBJ1-2; TRBD1 matches at 10 bases. This CDR3 is 14 amino acids long. Germline CDR1 PRHDT, CDR2 FYEKMQ (reference sequence). V lost 4 bases and J lost 4; bases outside the gene matches: 3. The CDR3 sequence is CASSSGQGIYGYTF. CDR3 nucleotides: TGTGCCAGCAGCTCGGGACAGGGGATCTATGGCTACACCTTC.

The chain combines TRBV28 with TRBJ1-5; 8 bases align to TRBD1. The V gene end was trimmed by 1 base and the J gene end by 0 bases; junction bases not matched to a gene: 5. The CDR3 contains 17 residues. Germline V gene data show CDR1 as MDHEN and CDR2 as SYDVKM. The CDR3 is CASSLSQGAFSNQPQHF. Here the CDR3 DNA reads TGTGCCAGCAGTTTATCCCAGGGGGCTTTTAGCAATCAGCCCCAGCATTTT.

The V gene is TRBV11-2, the J gene TRBJ1-3; unclear D gene. The CDR3 is made up of 15 amino acids. V was pared by 7 bases and J by 4 bases, with 17 bases between. The germline CDR1 and CDR2 sequences are SGHAT and FQNNGV. CDR3 in amino acids: CASNSLRREGNTIYF. The CDR3 DNA reads as TGTGCCAGCAACTCCTTGCGGAGGGAAGGAAACACCATATATTTT.

The rearrangement uses TRBV7-2 and TRBJ1-1; D possibly corresponds to TRBD1 (6 bases). There are 14 residues in the CDR3. Deletions cut 4 bases from V and 4 bases from J, with 13 bases between. CDR1 and CDR2 (germline): SGHTA, FQGNSA. The CDR3 bases are TGTGCCAGCAGCTCACAGGGCGGTGTCACTGAAGCTTTCTTT. This sequence encodes CASSSQGGVTEAFF.

This clone was seen a handful of times. The V call is TRBV6-5, the J call TRBJ1-2, with a possible D match to TRBD1 (6 bases). The germline V gene encodes CDR1 MNHEY and CDR2 SVGAGI. V lost 4 bases and J lost 6, with 12 bases in between. This CDR3 contains 13 residues. This chain's CDR3 is CASSLTGRNGYTF. The CDR3, as DNA: TGTGCCAGCAGTTTGACAGGACGAAATGGCTACACCTTC.

This rearrangement joins TRBV11-3 to TRBJ2-1; tentatively, D is TRBD2 (5 bases). Trimming removed 0 bases at V and 7 bases at J, with 13 bases between. The germline V gene has CDR1 SGHNT and CDR2 YENEEA. This CDR3 is built from 15 residues. CDR3 region: CASSLDMGSGNEQFF. Written as DNA, the CDR3 is TGTGCCAGCAGCTTAGATATGGGGTCGGGGAATGAGCAGTTCTTC.

The gene calls are TRBV6-5 and TRBJ1-3; no clear D gene. The CDR3 covers 15 residues. In germline, CDR1 is MNHEY, CDR2 SVGAGI. The germline V and J ends were trimmed by 2 bases and 0 bases, with 8 bases remaining between them. The CDR3 spells CASSYRRSSGNTIYF. The CDR3 bases are TGTGCCAGCAGTTACAGACGGAGCTCTGGAAACACCATATATTTT.

There are a few counts of this clone. The chain joins TRBV7-2 to TRBJ2-7; 8 bases match TRBD2. Per germline, CDR1 SGHTA and CDR2 FQGNSA. This CDR3 is built from 17 residues. V shed 5 bases, J shed 6 bases, and the junction held 18 bases outside the gene matches. CDR3 DNA: TGTGCCAGCAGCCCTCCGCCGCGGGGGGCCCGGGCGAGCGAGCAGTACTTC. Amino acids: CASSPPPRGARASEQYF.

This sequence joins TRBV10-1 and TRBJ1-3, with 8 bases lining up with TRBD1. With 5 bases clipped from V and 0 bases from J, the junction kept 18 bases outside the gene matches. CDR1 and CDR2 (germline): WNHNN, SYGVQD (reference sequence). The CDR3 contains 20 residues. The CDR3 here is CASSHPQDRDLTFSGNTIYF. As DNA, the CDR3 is TGCGCCAGCAGTCACCCCCAGGACAGGGACCTTACCTTCTCTGGAAACACCATATATTTT.

This chain links TRBV7-2 with TRBJ1-2; TRBD1 might be the D (5 bases). The CDR3 loop spans 13 amino acids. Looked up from germline, CDR1 is SGHTA and CDR2 is FQGNSA. V was pared by 1 base and J by 6 bases, with 9 bases between. CDR3 sequence: CASSLGVRDGYTF. CDR3 DNA sequence: TGTGCCAGCAGCTTAGGGGTCAGGGATGGCTACACCTTC.

Worth noting for this clone: In the same sample, other DNA sequences code for this CDR3. The rearrangement joins TRBV9 to TRBJ2-1; 7 nucleotides line up with TRBD2. V trimming: 2 bases; J trimming: 0 bases; junction bases outside the gene matches: 2. Germline V gene lookup returns CDR1 SGDLS and CDR2 YYNGEE. The CDR3 loop spans 15 amino acids. The DNA for the CDR3 is TGTGCCAGCAGCGTTACGGGGGGCTCCTACAATGAGCAGTTCTTC. Protein: CASSVTGGSYNEQFF.

This clone occurred once. The chain carries TRBV29-1 and TRBJ2-2; D is undetermined. V gave up 3 bases and J gave up 7 bases, with 9 bases separating them. The length of the CDR3 is 12 residues. From germline, CDR1 is SQVTM and CDR2 ANQGSEA. DNA of the CDR3: TGCAGCGTTGAGAGAACCTACGGGGAGCTGTTTTTT. Translating gives CSVERTYGELFF.

The chain recombines TRBV29-1 with TRBJ2-5, with 7 bases fitting TRBD1. Per germline, CDR1 SQVTM and CDR2 ANQGSEA. After removal of 1 base from V and 2 bases from J, the junction contained 4 bases not matched to a gene. CDR3 size: 14 residues. CDR3 DNA: TGCAGCGTTGAAGTTACAGGGGATCAAGAGACCCAGTACTTC. It specifies CSVEVTGDQETQYF. The full variable domain, rest sourced from reference TRBV29-1 and TRBJ2-5, is SAVISQKPSRDICQRGTSLTIQCQVDSQVTMMFWYRQQPGQSLTLIATANQGSEATYESGFVIDKFPISRPNLTFSTLTVSNMSPEDSSIYLCSVEVTGDQETQYFGPGTRLLVL.

The chain is built from TRBV19 and TRBJ1-2, with D unclear. The CDR3 covers 14 residues. V was shortened by 5 bases and J by 4 bases, with 14 bases between the two germline ends. CDR1 and CDR2 (germline): LNHDA, SQIVND (reference sequence). CDR3 nucleotides: TGTGCCAGTAGTTCAAGCGGGCGGCTCTATGGCTACACCTTC. Translation: CASSSSGRLYGYTF.

V and J are TRBV9 and TRBJ2-7, with 7 bases fitting TRBD1. The CDR3 is 14 residues long. Trimming removed 3 bases from V and 5 bases from J; junction bases left unmatched: 8. The germline gives CDR1 SGDLS, CDR2 YYNGEE. CDR3 DNA: TGTGCCAGCAGCGCCCACAGGGGAAATGACGAGCAGTACTTC. This gives the protein CASSAHRGNDEQYF.

The chain carries TRBV11-2 and TRBJ1-2; tentative D call: TRBD1 (6 bases). Germline V gene lookup returns CDR1 SGHAT and CDR2 FQNNGV. CDR3 length: 15 amino acids. Trimming took off 0 bases at V and 5 bases at J, with 13 bases between the two ends. The CDR3: CASSLDPGGFYGYTF. The CDR3 bases are TGTGCCAGCAGCTTAGATCCGGGGGGCTTTTATGGCTACACCTTC.

The gene calls are TRBV7-2 and TRBJ2-1; a weak D match, TRBD1 (6 bases). The CDR3 has 13 amino acids. V lost 6 bases and J lost 1, with 7 bases in between. The germline gives CDR1 SGHTA, CDR2 FQGNSA. The CDR3 loop reads CASSGTSYNEQFF. The DNA for the CDR3 is TGTGCCAGCAGTGGGACATCCTACAATGAGCAGTTCTTC.

This clone is a singleton in its sample. The chain is built from TRBV19 and TRBJ1-5; D is ambiguous. In germline, CDR1 is LNHDA, CDR2 SQIVND (reference sequence). Deletions cut 0 bases from V and 6 bases from J, with 12 bases between. The CDR3 sequence is 15 residues long. CDR3 protein: CASSIDRSSGQPQHF. For the CDR3, the DNA is TGTGCCAGTAGTATAGATCGATCGTCCGGTCAGCCCCAGCATTTT.